This passage covers 18 T cell receptor beta chains from one sample sequenced in a study of blood T cell repertoires in COVID-19. Libraries were prepared by immunoSEQ multiplex PCR; TCRdb keeps only in-frame clonotypes and omits some of them. The data contain about 170,000 clones, 88% of them singletons. Sequencing used peripheral blood. The receptors here all came from a middle-aged man who had recovered from COVID-19.

This clone was observed once. This rearrangement joins TRBV25-1 to TRBJ1-4; no definite D call. Germline V lookup: CDR1 MGHDK, CDR2 SYGVNS. The CDR3 has 14 residues. The ends were cut back, 2 bases at V and 0 bases at J, with 4 bases in the middle. DNA for the CDR3: TGTGCCAGCAGTGAACACACAACTAATGAAAAACTGTTTTTT. Its translation: CASSEHTTNEKLFF.

The chain links TRBV4-1 to TRBJ1-5; weak D call: TRBD1 (5 bases). This CDR3 contains 15 residues. Germline loops: CDR1 MGHRA, CDR2 YSYEKL. The V end lost 5 bases, the J end lost 0 bases, and 11 bases lay between the germline ends. CDR3 in amino acids: CASSDSPASNQPQHF. CDR3 nucleotide sequence: TGCGCCAGCAGCGACAGTCCAGCTAGCAATCAGCCCCAGCATTTT.

As DNA, the CDR3 is TGCGCCAGCAGCCAAGACGGGACTAGCGGTGACCTCACAGATACGCAGTATTTT. It encodes CASSQDGTSGDLTDTQYF. This chain connects TRBV4-3 to TRBJ2-3, with TRBD2 identical over 11 bases. The V gene's germline CDR1 is LGHNA and CDR2 YSLEER. V trimming: 0 bases; J trimming: 2 bases; junction bases outside the gene matches: 7. The CDR3 has 18 residues.

This clone was detected once. The rearrangement joins TRBV2 to TRBJ1-4, with TRBD1 matching over 7 bases. The V gene end was trimmed by 3 bases and the J gene end by 10 bases; junction bases not matched to a gene: 8. The CDR3 has 14 amino acids. From germline, CDR1 is SNHLY and CDR2 FYNNEI. The CDR3 here is CASSDGRGVGKLFF. The CDR3 bases are TGTGCCAGCAGTGACGGCAGGGGGGTTGGAAAACTGTTTTTT.

For this clone: The junction departs from the called germline gene at one end, perhaps through a read error. The chain has TRBV5-5 and TRBJ1-6, with 9 bases matching TRBD1. Germline V gene lookup returns CDR1 SGHKS and CDR2 YYEKEE (reference sequence). This CDR3 is 17 amino acids long. CDR3 coding DNA: TGTGCCAGCAGCTTGGCAGGGACAGGGCCCTACAATTCACCCCTCCACTTT. Its protein is CASSLAGTGPYNSPLHF.

This rearrangement joins TRBV7-9 to TRBJ2-1; D perhaps matches TRBD2 (6 bases). CDR3 length: 15 residues. Germline loops: CDR1 SEHNR, CDR2 FQNEAQ (reference sequence). V was shortened by 0 bases and J by 6 bases, with 12 bases between the two germline ends. Here the CDR3 DNA reads TGTGCCAGCAGCTTAGCGGGAGGCCATGGCAATGAGCAGTTCTTC. It encodes CASSLAGGHGNEQFF.

The rearrangement joins TRBV6-5 to TRBJ2-7; D not certain. The CDR3 is 15 amino acids. Trimming took 2 bases from V and 0 from J, leaving 11 bases between them. CDR1 MNHEY and CDR2 SVGAGI come from the germline V gene. CDR3 coding DNA: TGTGCCAGCAGTTACCCGACACAGAGCTCCTACGAGCAGTACTTC. This codes for CASSYPTQSSYEQYF.

As for this clone: Other DNA sequences within the sample encode an identical CDR3. V gene TRBV6-5 combines with J gene TRBJ1-2; D is possibly TRBD1 (6 bases). CDR1 MNHEY and CDR2 SVGAGI come from the germline V gene. There are 13 residues in the CDR3. The V gene lost 0 bases and the J gene lost 4 bases, with 6 bases spanning the gap. In DNA form, the CDR3 reads TGTGCCAGCAGTTACTCCAGGGGCTATGGCTACACCTTC. It encodes CASSYSRGYGYTF.

This rearrangement joins TRBV6-2 or TRBV6-3 to TRBJ2-7; no reliable D call. V lost 6 bases and J 7 bases, leaving 16 bases between the germline ends. CDR3 length: 13 amino acids. The germline CDR1 and CDR2 sequences are MNHEY and SVGEGT. In DNA form, the CDR3 reads TGTGCCAGCAGCCAGTCGAGACTTCGAGAGCAGTACTTC. Its protein product is CASSQSRLREQYF.

The chain links TRBV3-1 (or the pseudogene TRBV3-2) to TRBJ1-2; 10 nucleotides agree with TRBD1. CDR3 length: 15 residues. V trimming: 4 bases; J trimming: 3 bases; junction bases outside the gene matches: 5. The V gene's germline CDR1 is LGHDT and CDR2 YNNKEL (reference sequence). CDR3: CASSRQGAKDYGYTF. DNA of the CDR3: TGTGCCAGCAGCCGACAGGGGGCGAAGGACTATGGCTACACCTTC.

The chain is built from TRBV6-2 or TRBV6-3 and TRBJ1-5, with D maybe TRBD1 (5 bases). CDR1 is MNHEY and CDR2 is SVGEGT in the germline V gene. The germline V and J ends were trimmed by 2 bases and 1 base, with 6 bases remaining between them. This CDR3 contains 14 residues. The DNA for the CDR3 is TGTGCCAGCAGTTACGGGGCAAGCAATCAGCCCCAGCATTTT. This gives the protein CASSYGASNQPQHF.

J is TRBJ2-2 and V is TRBV7-3, with a tentative D call TRBD1 (5 bases). This CDR3 region has 14 residues. CDR1 is SGHTA and CDR2 is FQGTGA in the germline V gene. Between the trimmed V and J ends, which lost 5 bases and 9 bases, there was a span of 16 bases. Here the CDR3 DNA reads TGTGCCAGCAGCCCTACCCTGGGGCTCCGGGAGCTGTTTTTT. It specifies CASSPTLGLRELFF.

The V gene is TRBV27, the J gene TRBJ1-3; D perhaps matches TRBD1 (5 bases). Germline CDR1 reads MNHEY; CDR2 reads SMNVEV (reference sequence). Trimming pared 8 bases from V and 2 bases from J, leaving 13 bases between. There are 14 residues in the CDR3. This chain's CDR3 is CASRERGTGNTIYF. Here the CDR3 DNA reads TGTGCCAGCCGGGAGAGGGGAACTGGAAACACCATATATTTT.

The V and J genes are TRBV7-2 and TRBJ1-6; tentative D call: TRBD1 (5 bases). Germline V gene sequence: CDR1 SGHTA, CDR2 FQGNSA. Between the trimmed V and J ends, which lost 5 bases and 3 bases, there was a span of 11 bases. This CDR3 comprises 15 residues. As DNA, the CDR3 is TGTGCCAGCAGCGGAGACAGAAACTATAATTCACCCCTCCACTTT. This encodes CASSGDRNYNSPLHF.

The chain employs TRBV10-2 and TRBJ1-6; D remains ambiguous. The CDR3 has 15 amino acids. Per germline, CDR1 WSHSY and CDR2 SAAADI. V lost 4 bases to trimming and J lost 7 bases, with 14 bases between them. The CDR3 coding sequence is TGCGCCAGCAGTGCGTCACATCTGGCAAATTCACCCCTCCACTTT. Protein: CASSASHLANSPLHF.

J is TRBJ2-7 and V is TRBV6-2 or TRBV6-3; D perhaps matches TRBD2 (5 bases). Germline assignment: CDR1 MNHEY and CDR2 SVGEGT. V was trimmed by 5 bases and J by 3 bases, leaving 8 bases between them. This CDR3 has 12 amino acids. The CDR3, as DNA: TGTGCCAGCAGTGACGGGGACTACGAGCAGTACTTC. Translation gives CASSDGDYEQYF.

The chain has TRBV9 and TRBJ2-5, with 11 bases fitting TRBD2. The CDR3 consists of 17 residues. Unmatched junction bases numbered 8, after V lost 3 bases and J lost 1 base. Germline values: CDR1 SGDLS, CDR2 YYNGEE. In DNA form, the CDR3 reads TGTGCCAGCAGCGAGGGCCTTAGCGGGGGGGCCCAAGAGACCCAGTACTTC. Its translation is CASSEGLSGGAQETQYF. The whole variable domain, remainder taken from reference TRBV9 and TRBJ2-5, is DSGVTQTPKHLITATGQRVTLRCSPRSGDLSVYWYQQSLDQGLQFLIQYYNGEERAKGNILERFSAQQFPDLHSELNLSSLELGDSALYFCASSEGLSGGAQETQYFGPGTRLLVL.

The CDR3 DNA is TGTGCCAGCAGCCTCGGGACAGGCCAAGAGACCCAGTACTTC. Residues: CASSLGTGQETQYF. V and J are TRBV5-4 and TRBJ2-5; TRBD1 agrees at 8 bases. Germline values: CDR1 SGHNT, CDR2 YYREEE (reference sequence). The length of the CDR3 is 14 residues. Trimming cost V 4 bases and J 1 base; bases outside gene matches: 3.